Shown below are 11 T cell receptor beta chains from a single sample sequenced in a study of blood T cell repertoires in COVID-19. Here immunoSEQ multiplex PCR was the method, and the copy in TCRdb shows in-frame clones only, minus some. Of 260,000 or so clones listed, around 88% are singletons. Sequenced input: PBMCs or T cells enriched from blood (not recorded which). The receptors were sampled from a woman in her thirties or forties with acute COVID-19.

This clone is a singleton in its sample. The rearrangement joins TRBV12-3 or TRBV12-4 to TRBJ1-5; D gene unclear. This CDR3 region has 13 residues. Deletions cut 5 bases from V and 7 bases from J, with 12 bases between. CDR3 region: CASSPSRVQPQHF. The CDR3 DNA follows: TGTGCCAGCAGTCCTTCGAGGGTGCAGCCCCAGCATTTT.

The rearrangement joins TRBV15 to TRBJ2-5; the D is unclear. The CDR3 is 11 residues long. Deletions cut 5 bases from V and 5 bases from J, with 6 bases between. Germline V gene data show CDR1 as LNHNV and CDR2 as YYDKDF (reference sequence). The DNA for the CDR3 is TGTGCCACCAGCGCGATCGAGACCCAGTACTTC. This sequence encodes CATSAIETQYF.

The chain's CDR3 is CASSEQIGVYEQYF. The CDR3 DNA reads TGTGCCAGCAGCGAGCAGATCGGGGTCTACGAGCAGTACTTC. This chain joins TRBV13 and TRBJ2-7; D is possibly TRBD2 (5 bases). In germline, CDR1 is PRHDT, CDR2 FYEKMQ (reference sequence). The CDR3 is made up of 14 amino acids. Trimming cost V 5 bases and J 3 bases, with 14 bases left between them.

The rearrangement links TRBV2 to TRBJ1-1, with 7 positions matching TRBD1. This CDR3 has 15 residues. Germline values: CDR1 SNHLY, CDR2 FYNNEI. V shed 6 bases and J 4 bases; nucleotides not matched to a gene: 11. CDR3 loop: CASSTRETGFTEAFF. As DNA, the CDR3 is TGTGCCAGCAGCACTAGAGAGACAGGGTTCACTGAAGCTTTCTTT.

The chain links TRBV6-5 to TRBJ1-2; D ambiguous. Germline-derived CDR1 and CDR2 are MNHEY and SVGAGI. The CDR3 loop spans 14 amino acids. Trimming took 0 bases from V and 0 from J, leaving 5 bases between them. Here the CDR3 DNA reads TGTGCCAGCAGTTACTCGAGGGCTAACTATGGCTACACCTTC. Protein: CASSYSRANYGYTF.

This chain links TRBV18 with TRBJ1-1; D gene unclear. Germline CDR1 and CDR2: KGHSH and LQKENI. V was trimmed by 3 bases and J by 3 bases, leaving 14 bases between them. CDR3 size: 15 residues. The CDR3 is CASSPLQLKDTEAFF. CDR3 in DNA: TGTGCCAGCTCACCCTTACAGCTCAAAGACACTGAAGCTTTCTTT.

The CDR3 here is CASSLTGGDGANVLTF. The DNA of the CDR3 is TGCGCCAGCAGCTTAACAGGGGGCGATGGGGCCAACGTCCTGACTTTC. The V gene is TRBV5-1, the J gene TRBJ2-6; 9 bases align to TRBD1. V was clipped by 2 bases and J by 3 bases; unmatched bases: 3. The germline gives CDR1 SGHRS, CDR2 YFSETQ. The CDR3 contains 16 residues.

The CDR3 spells CASRLTGGYTDTQYF. The DNA for the CDR3 is TGTGCCAGCAGATTGACAGGGGGCTACACAGATACGCAGTATTTT. V usage is TRBV7-9 and J usage is TRBJ2-3; 10 bases match TRBD1. CDR1 SEHNR and CDR2 FQNEAQ come from the germline V gene (reference sequence). CDR3 length equals 15 residues. The V segment lost 6 bases and the J segment 2 bases; nucleotides outside the gene matches: 5.

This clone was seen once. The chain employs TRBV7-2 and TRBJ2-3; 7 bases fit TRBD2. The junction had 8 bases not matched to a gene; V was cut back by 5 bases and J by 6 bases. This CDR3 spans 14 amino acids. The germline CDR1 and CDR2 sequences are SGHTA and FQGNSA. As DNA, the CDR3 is TGTGCCAGCAGCCCTACTAGCGCCGACGATACGCAGTATTTT. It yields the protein CASSPTSADDTQYF.

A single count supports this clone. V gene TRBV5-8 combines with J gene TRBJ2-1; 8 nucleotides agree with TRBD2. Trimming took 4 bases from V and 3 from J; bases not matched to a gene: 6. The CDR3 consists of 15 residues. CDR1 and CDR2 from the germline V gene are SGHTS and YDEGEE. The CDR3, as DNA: TGTGCCAGCAGCAAGACTAGCGATATCTACAATGAGCAGTTCTTC. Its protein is CASSKTSDIYNEQFF.

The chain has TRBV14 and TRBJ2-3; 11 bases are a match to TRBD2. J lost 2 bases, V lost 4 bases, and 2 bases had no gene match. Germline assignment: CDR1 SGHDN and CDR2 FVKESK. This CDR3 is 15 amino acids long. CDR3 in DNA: TGTGCCAGCAGCCCACTAGCGGGGGACACAGATACGCAGTATTTT. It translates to CASSPLAGDTDTQYF. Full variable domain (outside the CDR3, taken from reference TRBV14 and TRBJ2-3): EAGVTQFPSHSVIEKGQTVTLRCDPISGHDNLYWYRRVMGKEIKFLLHFVKESKQDESGMPNNRFLAERTGGTYSTLKVQPAELEDSGVYFCASSPLAGDTDTQYFGPGTRLTVL.